This T cell receptor beta chain appears in the sequencing data of a study of shared clonotypes between healthy human individuals. Broader study findings: It was the non-shared clonotypes that had lower generation probabilities than clonotypes shared by all four donors. Across subsets, estimated richness was generally greater for naive than for memory populations.

Regarding this clone: Antigen: not known.

The input for sorted-subset replicate PCRs was about 210 ng DNA, tens of thousands of T cell genomes. TCRdb keeps only in-frame clones here, not all; method: immunoSEQ multiplex PCR. This table has about 2.4 million clones, just over 90% appearing once. The CDR3 consists of 15 residues. Germline-derived CDR1 and CDR2 are SGHAT and FQNNGV. The V end was cut by 1 base, the J end by 3 bases, with 12 bases between. There were no recent acute infections or vaccinations among the donors, who were healthy HIV-negative adults. This TCR came from a man younger than 30 in good health. This chain connects TRBV11-2 to TRBJ2-5, with D perhaps TRBD1 (5 bases). The sample comprised naive CD4+ T cells sorted from blood. The subset was: CD45RA+ positively selected. The CDR3 nucleotides read TGTGCCAGCAGCTTAGGGGCAGGGCCAAAAGAGACCCAGTACTTC. Amino acid sequence: CASSLGAGPKETQYF.